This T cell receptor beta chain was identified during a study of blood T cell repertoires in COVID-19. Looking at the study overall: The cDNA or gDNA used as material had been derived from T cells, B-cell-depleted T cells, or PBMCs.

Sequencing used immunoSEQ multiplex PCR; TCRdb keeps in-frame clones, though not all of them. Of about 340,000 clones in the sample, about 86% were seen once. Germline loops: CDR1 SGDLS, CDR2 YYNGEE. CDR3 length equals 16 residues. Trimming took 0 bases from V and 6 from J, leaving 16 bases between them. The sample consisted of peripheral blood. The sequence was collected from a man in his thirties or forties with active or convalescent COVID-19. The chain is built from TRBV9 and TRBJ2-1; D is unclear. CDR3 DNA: TGTGCCAGCAGCGTAGACGCTAGGCAGTCGACCAATGAGCAGTTCTTC. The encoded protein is CASSVDARQSTNEQFF.